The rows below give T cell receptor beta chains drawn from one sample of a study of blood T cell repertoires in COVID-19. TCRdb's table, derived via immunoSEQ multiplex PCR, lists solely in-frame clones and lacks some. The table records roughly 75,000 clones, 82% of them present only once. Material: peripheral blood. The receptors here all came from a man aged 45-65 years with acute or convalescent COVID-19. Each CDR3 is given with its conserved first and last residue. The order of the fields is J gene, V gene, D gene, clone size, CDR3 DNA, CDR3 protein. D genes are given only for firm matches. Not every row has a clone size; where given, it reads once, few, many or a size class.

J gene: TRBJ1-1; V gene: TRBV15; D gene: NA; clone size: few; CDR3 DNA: TGTGCCACCAGCAGAGATTTGTTGGCCAACACTGAAGCTTTCTTT; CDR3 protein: CATSRDLLANTEAFF
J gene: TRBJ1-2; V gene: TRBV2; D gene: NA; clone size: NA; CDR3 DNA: TGTGCCAGCAGTGCCGTCAGGGAAGCCAACTATGGCTACACCTTC; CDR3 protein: CASSAVREANYGYTF
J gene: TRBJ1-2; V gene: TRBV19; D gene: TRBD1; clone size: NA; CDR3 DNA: TGTGCCAGTAGAGACAGGGGTAGAGAGGATGGCTACACCTTC; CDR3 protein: CASRDRGREDGYTF
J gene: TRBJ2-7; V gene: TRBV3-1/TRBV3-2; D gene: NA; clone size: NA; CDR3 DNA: TGTGCCAGCAGCCAGCAGGGTACAATTCCGGACGAGCAGTACTTC; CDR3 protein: CASSQQGTIPDEQYF
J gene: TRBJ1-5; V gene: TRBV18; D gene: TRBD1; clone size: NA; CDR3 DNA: TGTGCCAGCTCACTTTACACGGGACAGGGGGCCAGACAGCCCCAGCATTTT; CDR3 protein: CASSLYTGQGARQPQHF
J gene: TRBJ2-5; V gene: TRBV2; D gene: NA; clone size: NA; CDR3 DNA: TGTGCCAGCAGTGGGGGAGGAGGGGAGACCCAGTACTTC; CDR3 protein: CASSGGGGETQYF
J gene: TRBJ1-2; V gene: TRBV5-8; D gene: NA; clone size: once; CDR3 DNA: TGTGCCAGCAGCTTGAGGGGGATAGACTATGGCTACACCTTC; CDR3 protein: CASSLRGIDYGYTF
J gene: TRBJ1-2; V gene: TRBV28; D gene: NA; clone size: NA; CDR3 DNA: TGTGCCAGCAGCCCCCCTACTAGAGGCTACACCTTC; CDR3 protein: CASSPPTRGYTF
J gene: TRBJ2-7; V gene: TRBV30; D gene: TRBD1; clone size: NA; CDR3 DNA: TGTGCCTGGACTTACGGGGACAGGGCCTACGAGCAGTACTTC; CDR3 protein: CAWTYGDRAYEQYF
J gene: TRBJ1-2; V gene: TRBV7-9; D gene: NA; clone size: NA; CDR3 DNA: TGTGCCAGCAGCCCAGGGAGAGACAGGAGCTACACCTTC; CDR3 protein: CASSPGRDRSYTF
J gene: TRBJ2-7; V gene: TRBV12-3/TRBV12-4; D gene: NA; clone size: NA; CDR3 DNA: TGTGCCAGCAGTAGCAGGGTTGAGCAGTACTTC; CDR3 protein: CASSSRVEQYF
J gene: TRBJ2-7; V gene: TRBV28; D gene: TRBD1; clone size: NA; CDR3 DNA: TGTGCCAGCATCACCGGACAGGGGCGCAACGAGCAGTACTTC; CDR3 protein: CASITGQGRNEQYF
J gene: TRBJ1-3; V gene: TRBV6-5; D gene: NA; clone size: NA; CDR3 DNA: TGTGCCAGCATCGGCGGGGCGAAAAACACCATATATTTT; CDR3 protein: CASIGGAKNTIYF
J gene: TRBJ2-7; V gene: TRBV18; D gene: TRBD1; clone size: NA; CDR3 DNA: TGTGCCAGCTCACCAAGGCAACAGGGGGAGTTTGTCTACGAGCAGTACTTC; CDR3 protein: CASSPRQQGEFVYEQYF
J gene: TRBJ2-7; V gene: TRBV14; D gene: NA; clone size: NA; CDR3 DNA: TGTGCCAGCAGCCAAGGTCTCGAGCAGTACTTC; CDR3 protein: CASSQGLEQYF
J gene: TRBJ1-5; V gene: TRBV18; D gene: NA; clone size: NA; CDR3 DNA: TGTGCCAGCTCTCCCGGGTGGAAAGATCAGCCCCAGCATTTT; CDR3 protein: CASSPGWKDQPQHF
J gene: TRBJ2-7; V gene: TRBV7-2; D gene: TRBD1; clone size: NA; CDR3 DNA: TGTGCCAGCAGCTCCGGGACAGGGGAATACGAGCAGTACTTC; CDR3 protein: CASSSGTGEYEQYF
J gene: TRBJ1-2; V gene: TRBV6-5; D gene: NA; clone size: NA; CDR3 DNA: TGTGCCAGCAGTTACTCGGGGGCGCTTTATGGCTACACCTTC; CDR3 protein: CASSYSGALYGYTF
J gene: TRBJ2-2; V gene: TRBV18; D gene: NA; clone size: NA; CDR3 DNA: TGTGCCAGCTCACTGTCCGGAGTCGAGGCCGGGGAGCTGTTTTTT; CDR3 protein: CASSLSGVEAGELFF
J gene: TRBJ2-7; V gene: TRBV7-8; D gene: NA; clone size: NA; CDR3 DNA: TGTGCCAGCAGCTTAGCGCGGGGGATGGGGGCGGACGAGCAGTACTTC; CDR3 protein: CASSLARGMGADEQYF
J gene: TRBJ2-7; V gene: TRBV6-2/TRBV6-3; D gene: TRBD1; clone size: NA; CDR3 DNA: TGTGCCAGCTGTTTTGCGACAGGGGTCTGCGAGCAGTACTTC; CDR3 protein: CASCFATGVCEQYF
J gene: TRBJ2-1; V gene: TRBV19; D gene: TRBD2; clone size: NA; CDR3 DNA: TGTGCCAGTAGCATAGGGACTAGCGGGAGGGAATACAATGAGCAGTTCTTC; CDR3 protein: CASSIGTSGREYNEQFF
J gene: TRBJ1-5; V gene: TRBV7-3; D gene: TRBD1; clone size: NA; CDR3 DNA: TGTGCCAGCAGCTGGGGTGGGGACAGGGGTAAAGACAATCAGCCCCAGCATTTT; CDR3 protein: CASSWGGDRGKDNQPQHF
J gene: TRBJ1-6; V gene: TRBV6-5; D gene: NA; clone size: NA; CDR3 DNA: TGTGCCAGCAGTTACTCGGGACTTCTCTACTTT; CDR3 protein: CASSYSGLLYF
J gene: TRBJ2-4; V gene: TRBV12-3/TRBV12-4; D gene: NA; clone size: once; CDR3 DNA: TGTGCCAGCAGCCCCGGGGGTGTCTCGGGTCAGTACTTC; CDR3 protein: CASSPGGVSGQYF
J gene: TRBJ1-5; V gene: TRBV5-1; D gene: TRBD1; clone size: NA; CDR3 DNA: TGCGCCAGCAGCTCTGGACAGGGGGACAATCAGCCCCAGCATTTT; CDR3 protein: CASSSGQGDNQPQHF
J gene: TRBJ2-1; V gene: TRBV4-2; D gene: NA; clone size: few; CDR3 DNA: TGTGCCAGCAGCCACGGGGCTAGCGAGCACAATGAGCAGTTCTTC; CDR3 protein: CASSHGASEHNEQFF
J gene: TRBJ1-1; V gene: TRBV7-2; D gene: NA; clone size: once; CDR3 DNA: TGTGCCAGCAGCAACGCACGCCCCGGGGTGACAACCACTGAAGCTTTCTTT; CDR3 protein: CASSNARPGVTTTEAFF
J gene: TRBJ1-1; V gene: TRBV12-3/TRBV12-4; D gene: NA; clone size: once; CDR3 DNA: TGTGCCAGCAAGGGGGGGGCGCGAACTGAAGCTTTCTTT; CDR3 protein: CASKGGARTEAFF
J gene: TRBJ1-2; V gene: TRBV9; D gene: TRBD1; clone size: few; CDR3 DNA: TGTGCCAGCAGCGTCGACAGGGCTAACTATGGCTACACCTTC; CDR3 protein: CASSVDRANYGYTF
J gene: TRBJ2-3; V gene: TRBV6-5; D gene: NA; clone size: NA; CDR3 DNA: TGTGCCAGCAGTTACTCCACTGTCACAGATACGCAGTATTTT; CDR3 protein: CASSYSTVTDTQYF
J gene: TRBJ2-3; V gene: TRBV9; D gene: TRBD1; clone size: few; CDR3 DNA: TGTGCCAGCAGCTCGAGGGGGCAGCAGTATTTT; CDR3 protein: CASSSRGQQYF
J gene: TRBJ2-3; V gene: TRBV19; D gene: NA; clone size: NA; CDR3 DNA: TGTGCCAGTAGTAAGGGAGCAGATACGCAGTATTTT; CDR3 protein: CASSKGADTQYF
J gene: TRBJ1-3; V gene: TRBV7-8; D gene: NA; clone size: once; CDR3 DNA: TGTGCCAGCAGCTTTTCAGGGGCGACGAGCTCTGGAAACACCATATATTTT; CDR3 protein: CASSFSGATSSGNTIYF
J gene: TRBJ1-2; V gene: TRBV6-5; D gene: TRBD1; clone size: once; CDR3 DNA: TGTGCCAGCAGGACAGGGGGCTTCAACTATGGCTACACCTTC; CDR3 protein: CASRTGGFNYGYTF